The next 16 T cell receptor beta chains were all read from a single sample in a study of blood T cell repertoires in COVID-19. The repertoire was sequenced with immunoSEQ multiplex PCR; TCRdb's copy has only in-frame clones and lacks some. The sample carries a few hundred thousand clones, 80% to 85% recorded once. Sequenced: peripheral blood. The receptors shown here come from a woman between 18 and 29 years old with acute or convalescent COVID-19.

This clone was counted between two and nine times. The V call is TRBV3-1 (or the pseudogene TRBV3-2), the J call TRBJ1-6, with 10 bases lining up with TRBD1. This CDR3 has 14 amino acids. In germline, CDR1 is LGHDT, CDR2 YNNKEL (reference sequence). With 7 bases clipped from V and 8 bases from J, the junction kept 5 bases outside the gene matches. The CDR3 here is CASKSGTGDSPLHF. The CDR3 DNA reads as TGTGCCAGCAAATCCGGGACAGGGGATTCACCCCTCCACTTT.

The chain joins TRBV19 to TRBJ1-2; D is undetermined. Trimming cost V 3 bases and J 4 bases, with 9 bases left between them. This CDR3 region has 13 residues. CDR1 is LNHDA and CDR2 is SQIVND in the germline V gene (reference sequence). CDR3 coding DNA: TGTGCCAGTAGTATCGCGGTCCGCTATGGCTACACCTTC. Its translation: CASSIAVRYGYTF.

This clone was counted ten times or more. This sequence joins TRBV5-1 and TRBJ1-2; TRBD1 is a possible D gene (6 bases). This CDR3 spans 16 amino acids. V was clipped by 4 bases and J by 8 bases, with 24 bases between them. Germline lookup yields CDR1 SGHRS and CDR2 YFSETQ. The CDR3 nucleotides read TGCGCCAGCAGCGAACCTAGTGGTGGGGGCTCAAGGGGCTACACCTTC. Translating gives CASSEPSGGGSRGYTF. The full variable domain, with the rest looked up from reference TRBV5-1 and TRBJ1-2, is KAGVTQTPRYLIKTRGQQVTLSCSPISGHRSVSWYQQTPGQGLQFLFEYFSETQRNKGNFPGRFSGRQFSNSRSEMNVSTLELGDSALYLCASSEPSGGGSRGYTFGSGTRLTVV.

The chain recombines TRBV3-1 (or the pseudogene TRBV3-2) with TRBJ1-3; a possible D gene is TRBD1 (5 bases). This CDR3 is 14 amino acids long. V was cut by 1 base and J by 4 bases, with 8 bases left in between. Germline V gene sequence: CDR1 LGHDT, CDR2 YNNKEL (reference sequence). The CDR3 region has the DNA TGTGCCAGCAGCCAAGCAGGGTTCGGAAACACCATATATTTT. It translates to CASSQAGFGNTIYF.

J is TRBJ2-2 and V is TRBV18, with 10 bases matching TRBD1. The germline gives CDR1 KGHSH, CDR2 LQKENI. This CDR3 has 14 residues. The V gene end was trimmed by 5 bases and the J gene end by 6 bases; junction bases not matched to a gene: 3. The CDR3 coding sequence is TGTGCCAGCTCATCGGGGACAGGGGCCGGGGAGCTGTTTTTT. Its protein is CASSSGTGAGELFF.

This chain connects TRBV15 to TRBJ2-5, with a tentative D call TRBD2 (6 bases). The CDR3 runs 17 residues. Per germline, CDR1 LNHNV and CDR2 YYDKDF (reference sequence). V was trimmed by 0 bases and J by 5 bases, leaving 19 bases between them. The CDR3, as DNA: TGTGCCACCAGCAGAGATCGTGCGACTAGAGGAAGGGAGACCCAGTACTTC. It specifies CATSRDRATRGRETQYF.

Points on this clone: At the DNA level, this CDR3 is encoded by other sequences in the same sample as well. The chain recombines TRBV7-2 with TRBJ2-7, with TRBD2 matching over 10 bases. The J segment lost 4 bases and the V segment lost 6 bases, leaving 6 bases of the junction unmatched. Germline-derived CDR1 and CDR2 are SGHTA and FQGNSA. This CDR3 is built from 14 residues. The CDR3 here is CASSLAGESYEQYF. CDR3 nucleotides: TGTGCCAGCAGTCTAGCGGGAGAGTCGTACGAGCAGTACTTC.

The chain has TRBV30 and TRBJ1-2; no clear D. Looked up from germline, CDR1 is GTSNPN and CDR2 is SVGIG (reference sequence). The V end was cut by 5 bases, the J end by 6 bases, with 10 bases between. The CDR3 is made up of 11 amino acids. The CDR3 DNA follows: TGTGCCTGGCGTTATGACAATGGCTACACCTTC. Translating it yields CAWRYDNGYTF.

This rearrangement joins TRBV7-6 to TRBJ1-5, with D possibly TRBD1 on 5 matching bases. V lost 0 bases and J 9 bases, leaving 9 bases between the germline ends. Germline V gene sequence: CDR1 SGHVS, CDR2 FNYEAQ. The CDR3 is 13 amino acids. The CDR3 reads CASSLADTRPQHF. The CDR3 nucleotides read TGTGCCAGCAGCTTAGCGGACACCAGGCCCCAGCATTTT. The variable domain in full, with the rest retrieved from reference TRBV7-6 and TRBJ1-5, is GAGVSQSPRYKVTKRGQDVALRCDPISGHVSLYWYRQALGQGPEFLTYFNYEAQQDKSGLPNDRFSAERPEGSISTLTIQRTEQRDSAMYRCASSLADTRPQHFGDGTRLSIL.

The chain couples TRBV7-9 to TRBJ2-5, with 7 bases aligning to TRBD2. The CDR3 consists of 14 residues. Losses at the gene ends were 2 bases for V and 1 base for J; bases not matched to a gene: 1. Germline values: CDR1 SEHNR, CDR2 FQNEAQ (reference sequence). CDR3 protein: CASSLSSGQETQYF. DNA of the CDR3: TGTGCCAGCAGCTTATCTAGCGGCCAAGAGACCCAGTACTTC.

CDR3 amino acids: CASSLGVDEQFF. CDR3 DNA: TGTGCCAGCAGCTTAGGTGTAGATGAGCAGTTCTTC. The chain combines TRBV7-9 with TRBJ2-1; no reliable D call. Trimming cost V 1 base and J 8 bases, with 6 bases left between them. Germline V CDR1 and CDR2: SEHNR, FQNEAQ (reference sequence). The CDR3 is 12 residues long.

This chain connects TRBV10-1 to TRBJ2-1; a weak D match, TRBD1 (6 bases). The V end was cut by 3 bases, the J end by 1 base, with 10 bases between. The CDR3 is 15 residues long. CDR1 and CDR2 (germline): WNHNN, SYGVQD (reference sequence). CDR3 coding DNA: TGCGCCAGCAGTGAAGGGGGTATGTCCTACAATGAGCAGTTCTTC. It specifies CASSEGGMSYNEQFF.

The J gene is TRBJ2-1, the V gene TRBV9, with 10 bases aligning to TRBD2. Germline CDR1 reads SGDLS; CDR2 reads YYNGEE. The CDR3 loop spans 17 amino acids. V lost 0 bases, J lost 0 bases, and 3 bases stayed unmatched. As DNA, the CDR3 is TGTGCCAGCAGCGTAGGGGCTAGCGGGAGCTCCTACAATGAGCAGTTCTTC. Protein product: CASSVGASGSSYNEQFF.

This chain joins TRBV11-2 and TRBJ1-1; TRBD1 matches at 7 bases. Trimming took 1 base from V and 1 from J; bases not matched to a gene: 3. Looked up from germline, CDR1 is SGHAT and CDR2 is FQNNGV. CDR3 length: 15 residues. The CDR3 coding sequence is TGTGCCAGCAGCTTAGTGAGACAGGGGAACACTGAAGCTTTCTTT. Its translation: CASSLVRQGNTEAFF.

This chain uses TRBV7-8 with TRBJ1-6; possible D gene TRBD1, 5 bases. The CDR3 is 16 amino acids. The V end lost 5 bases, the J end lost 9 bases, and 20 bases lay between the germline ends. Per germline, CDR1 SGHVS and CDR2 FQNEAQ. The CDR3 nucleotides are TGTGCCAGCAGCCTCAGACAGACCCCTTTGGGTTCACCCCTCCACTTT. Residues: CASSLRQTPLGSPLHF.

The count of this clone is one. V gene TRBV11-2 combines with J gene TRBJ2-7, with TRBD2 matching 10 bases. Germline-derived CDR1 and CDR2 are SGHAT and FQNNGV. CDR3 length equals 15 residues. With 5 bases clipped from V and 7 bases from J, the junction kept 11 bases outside the gene matches. In DNA form, the CDR3 reads TGTGCCAGCAGCCGGCGGCTAGCGGGAGTGGGTGAGCAGTACTTC. This codes for CASSRRLAGVGEQYF.